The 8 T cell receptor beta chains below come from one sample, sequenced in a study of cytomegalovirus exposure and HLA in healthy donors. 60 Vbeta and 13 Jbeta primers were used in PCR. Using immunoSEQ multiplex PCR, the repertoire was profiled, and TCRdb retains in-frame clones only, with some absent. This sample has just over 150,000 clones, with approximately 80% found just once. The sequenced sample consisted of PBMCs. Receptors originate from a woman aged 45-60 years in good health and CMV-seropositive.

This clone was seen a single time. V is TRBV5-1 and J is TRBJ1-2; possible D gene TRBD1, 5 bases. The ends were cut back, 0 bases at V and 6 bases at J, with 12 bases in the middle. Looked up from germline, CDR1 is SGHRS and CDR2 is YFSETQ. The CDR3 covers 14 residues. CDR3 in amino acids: CASSLVAGPDGYTF. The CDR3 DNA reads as TGCGCCAGCAGCTTGGTGGCGGGGCCGGATGGCTACACCTTC.

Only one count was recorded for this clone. CDR3 DNA sequence: TGTGCCAGCGGGGTCCCTGGGAGGATCAACGAGCAGTACTTC. Its protein product is CASGVPGRINEQYF. The chain links TRBV27 to TRBJ2-7, with D perhaps matching TRBD2 (6 bases). Deletions cut 8 bases from V and 5 bases from J, with 19 bases between. Germline V CDR1 and CDR2: MNHEY, SMNVEV (reference sequence). The CDR3 is 14 amino acids.

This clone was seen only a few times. The CDR3 DNA follows: TGCGCCAGCAGCTTGACTGGGGGCGGCTACACCTTC. Its protein product is CASSLTGGGYTF. The V and J genes are TRBV5-1 and TRBJ1-2, with a tentative D call TRBD1 (6 bases). CDR3 length: 12 amino acids. V dropped 1 base and J dropped 8 bases, with 9 bases sitting between them. CDR1 SGHRS and CDR2 YFSETQ come from the germline V gene.

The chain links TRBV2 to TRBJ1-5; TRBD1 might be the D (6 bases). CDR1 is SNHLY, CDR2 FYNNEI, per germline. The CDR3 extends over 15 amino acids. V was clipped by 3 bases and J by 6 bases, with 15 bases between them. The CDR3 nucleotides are TGTGCCAGCAGTGACCCGGGACATTATCCTCAGCCCCAGCATTTT. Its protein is CASSDPGHYPQPQHF.

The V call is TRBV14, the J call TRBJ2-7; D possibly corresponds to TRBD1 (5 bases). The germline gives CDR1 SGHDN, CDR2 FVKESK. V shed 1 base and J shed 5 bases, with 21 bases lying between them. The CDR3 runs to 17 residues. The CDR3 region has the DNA TGTGCCAGCAGCCAAGGATGGCAGGGCCTCCAAAGGGACGAGCAGTACTTC. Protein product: CASSQGWQGLQRDEQYF.

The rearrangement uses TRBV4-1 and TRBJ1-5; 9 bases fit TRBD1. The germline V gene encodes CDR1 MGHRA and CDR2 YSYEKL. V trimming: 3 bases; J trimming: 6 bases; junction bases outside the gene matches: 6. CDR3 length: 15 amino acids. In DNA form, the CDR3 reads TGCGCCAGCAGCCACGAACAGGGGGCGGCTCAGCCCCAGCATTTT. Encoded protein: CASSHEQGAAQPQHF.

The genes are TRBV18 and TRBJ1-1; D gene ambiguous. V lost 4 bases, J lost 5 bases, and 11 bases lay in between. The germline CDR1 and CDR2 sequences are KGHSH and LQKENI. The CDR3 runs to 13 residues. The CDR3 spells CASSLREGTEAFF. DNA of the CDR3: TGTGCCAGCTCACTTCGGGAAGGTACTGAAGCTTTCTTT. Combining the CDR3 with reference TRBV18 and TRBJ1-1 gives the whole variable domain NAGVMQNPRHLVRRRGQEARLRCSPMKGHSHVYWYRQLPEEGLKFMVYLQKENIIDESGMPKERFSAEFPKEGPSILRIQQVVRGDSAAYFCASSLREGTEAFFGQGTRLTVV.

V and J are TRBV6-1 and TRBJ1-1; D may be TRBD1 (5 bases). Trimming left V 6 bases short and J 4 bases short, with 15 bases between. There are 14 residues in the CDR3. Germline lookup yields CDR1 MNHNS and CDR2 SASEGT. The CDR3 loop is CASSPAGGPTEAFF. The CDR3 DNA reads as TGTGCCAGCAGCCCCGCGGGGGGACCCACTGAAGCTTTCTTT.